The 12 T cell receptor beta chains below were found in one sample sequenced in a study of identical twins. Using its own MiXCR run on the 5' RACE reads, TCRdb lists one record per CDR3 protein. Seen here are some 270,000 distinct CDR3 sequences, approximately 8.3% observed once, and the top ten hold less than 4%. The sample was also linked to a second study, of yellow fever vaccine responses in identical twins.

The sequenced material came from CD8+ T cells sorted from blood. These receptors all stem from a woman between 18 and 29 years old in good health.

This clonotype has only a few counts. The chain couples TRBV7-9 to TRBJ2-7; D is possibly TRBD1 (6 bases). Germline CDR1 and CDR2: SEHNR and FQNEAQ (reference sequence). The CDR3 runs 13 residues. V was clipped by 4 bases and J by 2 bases, with 9 bases between them. CDR3 sequence: CASSSRTAYEQYF. Here the CDR3 DNA reads TGTGCCAGCAGCTCTCGGACAGCCTACGAGCAGTACTTC.

The gene calls are TRBV4-3 and TRBJ2-1; 8 bases match TRBD2. Germline-derived CDR1 and CDR2 are LGHNA and YSLEER. Trimming cost V 1 base and J 0 bases; bases outside gene matches: 2. The CDR3 length is 16 residues. CDR3 in DNA: TGCGCCAGCAGCCAAGCACTAGCGGACTCCTACAATGAGCAGTTCTTC. This translates into CASSQALADSYNEQFF.

This clonotype was observed at least ten times. The chain recombines TRBV7-9 with TRBJ2-4; TRBD1 might be the D (7 bases). The CDR3 has 17 amino acids. Per the germline V gene, CDR1 is SEHNR and CDR2 is FQNEAQ (reference sequence). Trimming took off 4 bases at V and 5 bases at J, with 21 bases between the two ends. CDR3 bases: TGTGCCAGCAGCTCCGGTCCGGGGGCAGGGGGAGAAAACATTCAGTACTTC. Translating it yields CASSSGPGAGGENIQYF.

The chain employs TRBV7-3 and TRBJ2-1, with D unresolved. Per the germline V gene, CDR1 is SGHTA and CDR2 is FQGTGA. The CDR3 sequence is 14 residues long. Trimming left V 2 bases short and J 7 bases short, with 12 bases between. CDR3: CASSLSEGWNEQFF. Written as DNA, the CDR3 is TGTGCCAGCAGCTTATCGGAAGGTTGGAATGAGCAGTTCTTC.

The V call is TRBV19, the J call TRBJ2-7; D possibly corresponds to TRBD2 (5 bases). Deletions cut 1 base from V and 5 bases from J, with 12 bases between. The CDR3 spans 14 residues. The germline V gene encodes CDR1 LNHDA and CDR2 SQIVND (reference sequence). The CDR3 here is CASSIVGMEDEQYF. Here the CDR3 DNA reads TGTGCCAGTAGTATAGTCGGGATGGAGGACGAGCAGTACTTC.

This clonotype was recorded many times. The chain carries TRBV10-3 and TRBJ2-1; TRBD1 agrees at 8 bases. The trim removed 6 bases at V and 5 bases at J, leaving 6 bases unmatched. This CDR3 has 14 amino acids. Germline CDR1 is ENHRY and CDR2 is SYGVKD. This chain's CDR3 is CAISAPGQDNEQFF. Here the CDR3 DNA reads TGTGCCATCAGCGCACCGGGACAGGACAATGAGCAGTTCTTC.

This clonotype showed up many times. The chain carries TRBV24-1 and TRBJ2-3; maybe TRBD2 (5 bases). The CDR3 is made up of 16 amino acids. Germline V gives CDR1 KGHDR, CDR2 SFDVKD. Trimming took 3 bases from V and 2 from J, leaving 14 bases between them. CDR3: CATSDGSGMPTDTQYF. The CDR3 DNA reads TGTGCCACCAGTGATGGGTCCGGGATGCCCACAGATACGCAGTATTTT.

The rearrangement joins TRBV15 to TRBJ2-1; D uncertain. CDR1 and CDR2 (germline): LNHNV, YYDKDF (reference sequence). Trimming stripped 1 base from V and 0 bases from J, with 13 bases between. The CDR3 sequence is 17 residues long. In DNA, the CDR3 is TGTGCCACCAGCAGAGCCTATACTGCCTACTCCTACAATGAGCAGTTCTTC. Its translation is CATSRAYTAYSYNEQFF. Variable domain in full (rest from reference TRBV15 and TRBJ2-1): DAMVIQNPRYQVTQFGKPVTLSCSQTLNHNVMYWYQQKSSQAPKLLFHYYDKDFNNEADTPDNFQSRRPNTSFCFLDIRSPGLGDTAMYLCATSRAYTAYSYNEQFFGPGTRLTVL.

The rearrangement joins TRBV4-3 to TRBJ2-7; TRBD1 matches at 7 bases. After removal of 5 bases from V and 5 bases from J, the junction contained 9 bases not matched to a gene. CDR1 and CDR2 from the germline V gene are LGHNA and YSLEER. The CDR3 extends over 14 amino acids. DNA for the CDR3: TGCGCCAGCAGCTACGACAGGGCGAGAGACGAGCAGTACTTC. It encodes CASSYDRARDEQYF.

The chain has TRBV15 and TRBJ1-2; 9 bases are shared with TRBD1. The germline V gene encodes CDR1 LNHNV and CDR2 YYDKDF (reference sequence). The CDR3 loop spans 17 amino acids. V lost 7 bases and J lost 4; bases outside the gene matches: 16. The CDR3 loop reads CATTPSGTGSESYGYTF. CDR3 nucleotides: TGTGCCACCACCCCTTCCGGGACAGGGTCCGAAAGCTATGGCTACACCTTC.

In this sample, this clonotype turned up many times. The gene calls are TRBV29-1 and TRBJ2-7, with TRBD1 matching 7 bases. Unmatched junction bases numbered 10, after V lost 2 bases and J lost 6 bases. CDR1 and CDR2 from the germline V gene are SQVTM and ANQGSEA. This CDR3 is 14 amino acids long. The CDR3 sequence: CSVEFRGNPPEQYF. The CDR3 nucleotides read TGCAGCGTTGAATTCAGGGGGAACCCGCCCGAGCAGTACTTC.

This clonotype has a handful of counts. This chain uses TRBV6-2 or TRBV6-3 with TRBJ2-1; 7 bases match TRBD1. The CDR3 extends over 18 amino acids. Germline CDR1 reads MNHEY; CDR2 reads SVGEGT. The V segment lost 8 bases and the J segment 6 bases; nucleotides outside the gene matches: 22. CDR3 residues: CASETVTRDSRQFNEQFF. CDR3 nucleotide sequence: TGTGCCAGCGAGACGGTAACCCGGGACAGTCGACAATTCAATGAGCAGTTCTTC.